This passage covers 9 T cell receptor beta chains from one sample sequenced in a study of cytomegalovirus exposure and HLA in healthy donors. The PCR used 60 Vbeta and 13 Jbeta primers. Only in-frame clones appear in the TCRdb table, and some are missing; sequencing was by immunoSEQ multiplex PCR. The sample records around 180,000 clones, 75% to 85% being singletons. The sequenced sample was PBMCs. The receptors were gathered from a girl under 10 years old in good health and CMV-seropositive.

The chain recombines TRBV4-1 with TRBJ2-3; tentative D call: TRBD2 (5 bases). Trimming removed 0 bases from V and 8 bases from J, with 9 bases in between. The V gene's germline CDR1 is MGHRA and CDR2 YSYEKL. The CDR3 runs 13 residues. CDR3 protein: CASSQDSRATQYF. CDR3 DNA sequence: TGCGCCAGCAGCCAAGATTCGAGGGCTACGCAGTATTTT.

This clone was seen a single time. The chain is built from TRBV7-3 and TRBJ2-5; TRBD2 matches at 10 bases. J lost 4 bases, V lost 3 bases, and 17 bases had no gene match. The CDR3 sequence is 19 residues long. CDR1 and CDR2 (germline): SGHTA, FQGTGA. CDR3 amino acids: CASSFPLGPIAGGRETQYF. The DNA of the CDR3 is TGTGCCAGCAGCTTCCCCCTAGGGCCTATAGCGGGAGGTCGAGAGACCCAGTACTTC. Complete variable domain (other parts from reference TRBV7-3 and TRBJ2-5): GAGVSQTPSNKVTEKGKYVELRCDPISGHTALYWYRQSLGQGPEFLIYFQGTGAADDSGLPNDRFFAVRPEGSVSTLKIQRTERGDSAVYLCASSFPLGPIAGGRETQYFGPGTRLLVL.

The gene calls are TRBV12-5 and TRBJ1-5; no clear D gene. The CDR3 contains 14 residues. V was shortened by 6 bases and J by 0 bases, with 9 bases between the two germline ends. The germline V gene encodes CDR1 LGHNT and CDR2 FRNRAP. DNA for the CDR3: TGTGCTAGTGGGCCTGAGTTTAGCAATCAGCCCCAGCATTTT. It codes for CASGPEFSNQPQHF.

This clone was recorded once. The rearrangement uses TRBV7-6 and TRBJ2-1, with TRBD2 identical over 10 bases. CDR1 SGHVS and CDR2 FNYEAQ come from the germline V gene. Unmatched junction bases numbered 8, after V lost 5 bases and J lost 1 base. There are 17 residues in the CDR3. The CDR3 is CASSPPSGRGSYNEQFF. In nucleotides, the CDR3 is TGTGCCAGCAGCCCCCCTAGCGGGAGAGGGTCCTACAATGAGCAGTTCTTC.

The sample holds one count of this clone. DNA of the CDR3: TGTGCCAGCAGCCAATTGAGGGCGGTTGGGCTAGCGGGAGACTCGAACACCGGGGAGCTGTTTTTT. Its translation is CASSQLRAVGLAGDSNTGELFF. The chain joins TRBV14 to TRBJ2-2; 10 bases align to TRBD2. Germline V gives CDR1 SGHDN, CDR2 FVKESK. This CDR3 region has 22 residues. The ends lost 2 bases at V and 0 bases at J; junction bases unmatched: 18.

V is TRBV11-1 and J is TRBJ2-3, with 12 positions matching TRBD2. Looked up from germline, CDR1 is SGHAT and CDR2 is FQDESV (reference sequence). Germline trimming cut 5 bases from V and 6 bases from J; bases unmatched to any gene: 6. This CDR3 is built from 15 residues. CDR3 in DNA: TGTGCCAGCAGCGGGGGACTAGCGGGTCCGGATACGCAGTATTTT. It is translated as CASSGGLAGPDTQYF. Full variable domain (outside the CDR3, taken from reference TRBV11-1 and TRBJ2-3): EAEVAQSPRYKITEKSQAVAFWCDPISGHATLYWYRQILGQGPELLVQFQDESVVDDSQLPKDRFSAERLKGVDSTLKIQPAELGDSAMYLCASSGGLAGPDTQYFGPGTRLTVL.

This clone was seen more than once but under ten times. The rearrangement joins TRBV7-6 to TRBJ2-2; no reliable D call. V was trimmed by 4 bases and J by 6 bases, leaving 6 bases between them. This CDR3 has 12 amino acids. Germline V gene lookup returns CDR1 SGHVS and CDR2 FNYEAQ. CDR3 bases: TGTGCCAGCAGCTCCCTCTCCGGGGAGCTGTTTTTT. Translation: CASSSLSGELFF.

The rearrangement uses TRBV5-8 and TRBJ1-1; D is undetermined. Germline CDR1 is SGHTS and CDR2 is YDEGEE. The CDR3 runs 15 residues. V was trimmed by 4 bases and J by 3 bases, leaving 16 bases between them. The CDR3 DNA sequence: TGTGCCAGCAGCAGAACAGCCATCGGCTACACTGAAGCTTTCTTT. Protein product: CASSRTAIGYTEAFF.

CDR3 coding DNA: TGTGCTAGTGGGCCTCTCAGGGTTCGCTCCTACAATGAGCAGTTCTTC. Its protein product is CASGPLRVRSYNEQFF. The genes are TRBV12-5 and TRBJ2-1, with TRBD1 as a possible D gene (5 bases). CDR1 LGHNT and CDR2 FRNRAP come from the germline V gene. This CDR3 contains 16 residues. Trimming stripped 6 bases from V and 0 bases from J, with 15 bases between.